This TCR beta chain emerged from a study of cytomegalovirus exposure and HLA in healthy donors. Points from the study as a whole: Cytomegalovirus association was listed for 164 TCR beta chains.

A multiplex PCR was run with 60 Vbeta primers and 13 Jbeta primers. Assay: immunoSEQ multiplex PCR; the TCRdb copy retains only in-frame clones and omits some. The sample lists some 100,000 clones, nearly 80% seen once, with roughly 4.5% in the top ten. The CDR3 runs to 20 residues. The germline V gene has CDR1 MDHEN and CDR2 SYDVKM. Trimming at V came to 3 bases and at J to 9 bases, leaving 22 bases not matched to a gene. This clone was observed once. Its specificity is not known. The chain links TRBV28 to TRBJ2-1, with 11 bases aligning to TRBD2. The sequenced sample consisted of PBMCs. This clonotype originated in a middle-aged woman in good health and CMV-seropositive. The CDR3 DNA sequence: TGTGCCAGCAGTTTCCCCATGGCGTTACTAGCGGGAGTGGTGTTAGGTGAGCAGTTCTTC. This codes for CASSFPMALLAGVVLGEQFF.